Shown below are 7 T cell receptor beta chains from a single sample sequenced in a study of memory CD4+ T cells and cytomegalovirus serostatus. Single viable CD3+CD4+CD8-CD45RO+ cells were sorted as the memory CD4+ T cells. Libraries were prepared by immunoSEQ multiplex PCR; TCRdb keeps only in-frame clonotypes and omits some of them. The sample has about 52,000 clones; 65% to 80% are singletons. Sequencing used memory CD4+ T cells from blood. These receptors were obtained from an adult in good health and CMV-seropositive.

V usage is TRBV7-3 and J usage is TRBJ2-1, with 10 bases lining up with TRBD2. V shed 5 bases and J 7 bases; nucleotides not matched to a gene: 8. The CDR3 runs 15 residues. Germline V gene data show CDR1 as SGHTA and CDR2 as FQGTGA. Here the CDR3 DNA reads TGTGCCAGCAGCGACCAAGCGGGGGGGCCGAATGAGCAGTTCTTC. This encodes CASSDQAGGPNEQFF.

The chain links TRBV6-6 to TRBJ2-1, with 7 bases that match TRBD1. The CDR3 has 13 residues. The V gene's germline CDR1 is MNHNY and CDR2 SVGAGI (reference sequence). V shed 5 bases and J 7 bases; nucleotides not matched to a gene: 5. CDR3 nucleotide sequence: TGTGCCAGCAGTCCGACAGGGACGAATGAGCAGTTCTTC. Its protein is CASSPTGTNEQFF.

This chain connects TRBV18 to TRBJ2-7; no reliable D call. The V gene's germline CDR1 is KGHSH and CDR2 LQKENI. Trimming shortened V by 3 bases and J by 2 bases, and 14 bases separated the two germline ends. The CDR3 runs to 15 residues. The CDR3 reads CASSPARALAYEQYF. In DNA form, the CDR3 reads TGTGCCAGCTCACCCGCCCGGGCCCTCGCCTACGAGCAGTACTTC.

The rearrangement uses TRBV19 and TRBJ2-1; a possible D gene is TRBD2 (7 bases). CDR3 length: 14 residues. Trimming removed 8 bases at V and 3 bases at J, with 14 bases between. Per germline, CDR1 LNHDA and CDR2 SQIVND (reference sequence). CDR3 coding DNA: TGTGCCAGTCGGGGGGCCGAAAGCTACAATGAGCAGTTCTTC. Its protein product is CASRGAESYNEQFF.

The V and J genes are TRBV7-9 and TRBJ2-5; 9 bases fit TRBD1. V lost 5 bases and J lost 5; bases outside the gene matches: 6. CDR3 size: 14 residues. Germline V gene sequence: CDR1 SEHNR, CDR2 FQNEAQ (reference sequence). This chain's CDR3 is CASSAGTGHETQYF. CDR3 DNA sequence: TGTGCCAGCAGCGCCGGGACAGGGCACGAGACCCAGTACTTC.

This clone was seen just once. This chain connects TRBV7-3 to TRBJ2-3; 11 bases fit TRBD2. This CDR3 has 17 amino acids. The J segment lost 2 bases and the V segment lost 1 base, leaving 5 bases of the junction unmatched. Germline V gene data show CDR1 as SGHTA and CDR2 as FQGTGA. The CDR3, as DNA: TGTGCCAGCAGCTTAATAGCGGGGGGGATTCTCACAGATACGCAGTATTTT. Amino acids: CASSLIAGGILTDTQYF.

This chain uses TRBV30 with TRBJ2-7; 7 positions agree with TRBD2. The CDR3 length is 14 residues. Germline V gene sequence: CDR1 GTSNPN, CDR2 SVGIG (reference sequence). The J segment lost 0 bases and the V segment lost 7 bases, leaving 9 bases of the junction unmatched. This CDR3 is CASRGGGDSYEQYF. Written as DNA, the CDR3 is TGTGCCTCCCGCGGCGGGGGAGACTCCTACGAGCAGTACTTC.